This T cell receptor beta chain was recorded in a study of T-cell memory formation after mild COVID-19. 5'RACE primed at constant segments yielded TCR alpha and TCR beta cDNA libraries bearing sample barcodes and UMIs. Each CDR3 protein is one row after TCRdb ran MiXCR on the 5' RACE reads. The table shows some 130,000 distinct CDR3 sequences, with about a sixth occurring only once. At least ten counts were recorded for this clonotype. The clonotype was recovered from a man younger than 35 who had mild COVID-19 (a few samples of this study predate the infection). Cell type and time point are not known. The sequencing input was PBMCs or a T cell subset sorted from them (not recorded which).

CDR3 region: CASSQDKETQYF. As DNA, the CDR3 is TGCGCCAGCAGCCAAGACAAAGAGACCCAGTACTTC. The chain recombines TRBV4-3 with TRBJ2-5, with D uncertain. The CDR3 has 12 residues. V was clipped by 0 bases and J by 3 bases, with 2 bases between them. Germline V CDR1 and CDR2: LGHNA, YSLEER.